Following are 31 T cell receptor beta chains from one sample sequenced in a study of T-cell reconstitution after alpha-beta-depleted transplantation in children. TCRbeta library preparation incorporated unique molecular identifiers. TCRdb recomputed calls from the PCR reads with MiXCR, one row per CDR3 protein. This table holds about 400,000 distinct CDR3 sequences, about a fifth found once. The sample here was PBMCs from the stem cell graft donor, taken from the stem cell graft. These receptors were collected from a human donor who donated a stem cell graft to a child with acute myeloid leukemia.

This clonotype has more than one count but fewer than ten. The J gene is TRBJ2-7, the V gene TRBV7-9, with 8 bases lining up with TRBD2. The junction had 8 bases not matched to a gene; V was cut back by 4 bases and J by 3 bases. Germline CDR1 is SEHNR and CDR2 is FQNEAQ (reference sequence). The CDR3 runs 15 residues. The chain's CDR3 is CASSSSGLGIYEQYF. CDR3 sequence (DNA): TGTGCCAGCAGCTCCTCGGGACTAGGTATCTACGAGCAGTACTTC.

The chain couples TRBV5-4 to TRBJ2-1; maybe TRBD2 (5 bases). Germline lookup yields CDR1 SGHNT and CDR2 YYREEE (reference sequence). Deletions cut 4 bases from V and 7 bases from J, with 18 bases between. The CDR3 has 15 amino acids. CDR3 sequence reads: CASSPSGSRNNEQFF. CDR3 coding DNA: TGTGCCAGCAGCCCCAGCGGATCCCGCAATAATGAGCAGTTCTTC. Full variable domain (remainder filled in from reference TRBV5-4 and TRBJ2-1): ETGVTQSPTHLIKTRGQQVTLRCSSQSGHNTVSWYQQALGQGPQFIFQYYREEENGRGNFPPRFSGLQFPNYSSELNVNALELDDSALYLCASSPSGSRNNEQFFGPGTRLTVL.

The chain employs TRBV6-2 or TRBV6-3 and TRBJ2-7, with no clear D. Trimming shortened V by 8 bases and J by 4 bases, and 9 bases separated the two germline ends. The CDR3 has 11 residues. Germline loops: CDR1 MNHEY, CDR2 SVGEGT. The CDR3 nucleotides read TGTGCCAGCTCCGGAGTGTACGAGCAGTACTTC. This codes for CASSGVYEQYF.

CDR3 nucleotide sequence: TGTGCCAGCAGTGAACAAACTAGCGGTATTACAGATACGCAGTATTTT. Translating gives CASSEQTSGITDTQYF. V and J are TRBV6-1 and TRBJ2-3; 8 nucleotides agree with TRBD2. The CDR3 covers 16 residues. V gave up 2 bases and J gave up 3 bases; unmatched junction bases: 7. CDR1 is MNHNS and CDR2 is SASEGT in the germline V gene.

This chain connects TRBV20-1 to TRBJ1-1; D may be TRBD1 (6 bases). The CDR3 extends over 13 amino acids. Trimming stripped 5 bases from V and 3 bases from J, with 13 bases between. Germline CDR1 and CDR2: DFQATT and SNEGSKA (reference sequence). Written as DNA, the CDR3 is TGCAGTGCTGCTACAGGGCCCTACACTGAAGCTTTCTTT. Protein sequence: CSAATGPYTEAFF.

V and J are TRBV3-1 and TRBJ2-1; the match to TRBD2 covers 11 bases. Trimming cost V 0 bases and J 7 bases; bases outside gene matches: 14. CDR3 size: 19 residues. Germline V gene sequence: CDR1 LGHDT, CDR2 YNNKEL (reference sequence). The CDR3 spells CASSQDRLAGGPVWNEQFF. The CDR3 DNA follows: TGTGCCAGCAGCCAAGATAGGCTAGCGGGAGGCCCTGTCTGGAATGAGCAGTTCTTC.

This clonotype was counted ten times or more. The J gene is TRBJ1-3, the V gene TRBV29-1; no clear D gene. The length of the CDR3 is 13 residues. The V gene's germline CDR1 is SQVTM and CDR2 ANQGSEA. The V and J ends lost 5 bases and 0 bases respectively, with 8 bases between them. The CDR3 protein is CSVKPGSGNTIYF. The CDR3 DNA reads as TGCAGCGTTAAGCCTGGCTCTGGAAACACCATATATTTT.

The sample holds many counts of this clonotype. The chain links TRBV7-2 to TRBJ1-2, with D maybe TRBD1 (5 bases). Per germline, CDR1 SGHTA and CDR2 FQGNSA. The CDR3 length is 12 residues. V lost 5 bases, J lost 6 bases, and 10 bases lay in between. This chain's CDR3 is CASSADSNGYTF. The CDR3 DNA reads TGTGCCAGCAGCGCCGACAGTAATGGCTACACCTTC.

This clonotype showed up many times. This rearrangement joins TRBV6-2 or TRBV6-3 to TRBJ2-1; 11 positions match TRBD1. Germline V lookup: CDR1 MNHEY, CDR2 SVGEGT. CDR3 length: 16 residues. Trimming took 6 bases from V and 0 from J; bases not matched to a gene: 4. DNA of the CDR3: TGTGCCAGCAGCTGGACAGGGGGCAACTCCTACAATGAGCAGTTCTTC. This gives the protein CASSWTGGNSYNEQFF.

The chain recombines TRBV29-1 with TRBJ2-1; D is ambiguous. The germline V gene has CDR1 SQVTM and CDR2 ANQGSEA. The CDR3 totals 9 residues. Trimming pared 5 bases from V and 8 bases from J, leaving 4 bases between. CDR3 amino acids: CSVSHEQFF. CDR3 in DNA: TGCAGCGTTTCACATGAGCAGTTCTTC.

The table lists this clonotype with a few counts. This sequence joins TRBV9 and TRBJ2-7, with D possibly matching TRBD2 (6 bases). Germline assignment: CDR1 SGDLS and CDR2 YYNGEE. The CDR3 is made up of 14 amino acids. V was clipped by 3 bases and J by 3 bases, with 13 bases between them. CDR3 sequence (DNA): TGTGCCAGCAGCGGCCCGCGGGGATTCTACGAGCAGTACTTC. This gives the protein CASSGPRGFYEQYF.

CDR3 in DNA: TGTGCCAGCTCACCACGGAGGGGGCCTTCCTACGAGCAGTACTTC. Translation: CASSPRRGPSYEQYF. The chain recombines TRBV18 with TRBJ2-7, with D possibly being TRBD1 (7 bases). The V gene lost 1 base and the J gene lost 1 base, with 11 bases spanning the gap. This CDR3 spans 15 amino acids. Germline V gene sequence: CDR1 KGHSH, CDR2 LQKENI.

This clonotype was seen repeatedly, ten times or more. The CDR3, as DNA: TGCAGTGCTAGAGTGTTCGGTAATGAGCAGTTCTTC. It encodes CSARVFGNEQFF. The chain employs TRBV20-1 and TRBJ2-1; no clear D. Looked up from germline, CDR1 is DFQATT and CDR2 is SNEGSKA (reference sequence). Trimming took 1 base from V and 7 from J, leaving 8 bases between them. This CDR3 contains 12 residues.

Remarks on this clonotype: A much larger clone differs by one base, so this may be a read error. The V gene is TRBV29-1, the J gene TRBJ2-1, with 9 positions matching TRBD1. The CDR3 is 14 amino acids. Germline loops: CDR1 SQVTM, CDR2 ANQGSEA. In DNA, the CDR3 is TGCAGCGTACGGGACAGGGCTACCTACAATGAGGAGTTCTTC. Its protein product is CSVRDRATYNEEFF.

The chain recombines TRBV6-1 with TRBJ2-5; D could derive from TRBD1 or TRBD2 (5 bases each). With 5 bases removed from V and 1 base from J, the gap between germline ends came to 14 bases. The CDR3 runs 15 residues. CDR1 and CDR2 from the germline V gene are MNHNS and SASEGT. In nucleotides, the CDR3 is TGTGCCAGCAGTCCACTGGGGGTATCCCAAGAGACCCAGTACTTC. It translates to CASSPLGVSQETQYF.

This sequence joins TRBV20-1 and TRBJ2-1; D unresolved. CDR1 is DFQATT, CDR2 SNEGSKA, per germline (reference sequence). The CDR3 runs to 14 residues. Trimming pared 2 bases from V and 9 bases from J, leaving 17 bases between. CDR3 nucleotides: TGCAGTGCTAGATCTCCGGACGCTAGAATTGAGCAGTTCTTC. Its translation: CSARSPDARIEQFF.

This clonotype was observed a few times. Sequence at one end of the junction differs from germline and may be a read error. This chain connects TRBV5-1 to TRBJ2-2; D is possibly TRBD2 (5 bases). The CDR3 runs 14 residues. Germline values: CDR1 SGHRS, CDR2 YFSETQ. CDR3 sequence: CASSLAQNTGELFF. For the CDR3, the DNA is TGTGCCAGCAGTTTAGCGCAGAACACCGGGGAGCTGTTTTTT.

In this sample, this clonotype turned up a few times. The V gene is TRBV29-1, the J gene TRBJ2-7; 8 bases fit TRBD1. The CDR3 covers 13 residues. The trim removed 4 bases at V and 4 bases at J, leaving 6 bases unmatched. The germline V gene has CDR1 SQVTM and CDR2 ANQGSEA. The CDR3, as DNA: TGCAGCGTTGCCCGGGACAGGCGATACGAGCAGTACTTC. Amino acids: CSVARDRRYEQYF.

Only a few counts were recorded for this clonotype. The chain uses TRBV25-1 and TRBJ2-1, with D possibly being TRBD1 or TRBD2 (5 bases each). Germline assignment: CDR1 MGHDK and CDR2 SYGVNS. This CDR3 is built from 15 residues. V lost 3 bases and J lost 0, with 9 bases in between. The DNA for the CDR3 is TGTGCCAGCAGTGATTGGGGGAGCTCCTACAATGAGCAGTTCTTC. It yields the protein CASSDWGSSYNEQFF.

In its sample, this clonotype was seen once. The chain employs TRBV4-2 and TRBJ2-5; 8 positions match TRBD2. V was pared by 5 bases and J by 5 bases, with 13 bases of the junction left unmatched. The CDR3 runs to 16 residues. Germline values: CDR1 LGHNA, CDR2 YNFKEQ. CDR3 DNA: TGTGCCAGCAGCGCCGCAGCGGGAGAGACCTGGGAGACCCAGTACTTC. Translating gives CASSAAAGETWETQYF.

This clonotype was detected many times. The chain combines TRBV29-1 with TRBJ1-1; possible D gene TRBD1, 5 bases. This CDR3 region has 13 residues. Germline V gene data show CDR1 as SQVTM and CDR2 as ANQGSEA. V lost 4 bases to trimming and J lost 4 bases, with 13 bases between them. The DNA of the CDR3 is TGCAGCGTTGGGGGCACGTCAGGCACTGAAGCTTTCTTT. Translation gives CSVGGTSGTEAFF.

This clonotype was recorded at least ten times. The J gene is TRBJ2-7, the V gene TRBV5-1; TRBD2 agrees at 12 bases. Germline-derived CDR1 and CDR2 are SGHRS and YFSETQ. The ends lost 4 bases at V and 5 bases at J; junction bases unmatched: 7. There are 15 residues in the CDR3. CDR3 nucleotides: TGCGCCAGCAGCGTAACGACTAGCGGGAGACACGAGCAGTACTTC. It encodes CASSVTTSGRHEQYF.

CDR3 sequence (DNA): TGTGCCAGCAGTCCCAGGCGGGGGGCCCCTGGGGCCAACGTCCTGACTTTC. Amino acids: CASSPRRGAPGANVLTF. The V gene is TRBV25-1, the J gene TRBJ2-6; 8 bases align to TRBD2. The V gene's germline CDR1 is MGHDK and CDR2 SYGVNS. The length of the CDR3 is 17 residues. Trimming at V came to 5 bases and at J to 2 bases, leaving 8 bases not matched to a gene.

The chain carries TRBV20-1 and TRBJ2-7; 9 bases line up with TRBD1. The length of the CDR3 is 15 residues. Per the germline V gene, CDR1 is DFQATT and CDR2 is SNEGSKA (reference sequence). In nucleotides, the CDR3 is TGCAGCGAAACTCCCCCGGGACAGGGCTCCTACGAGCAGTACTTC. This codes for CSETPPGQGSYEQYF.

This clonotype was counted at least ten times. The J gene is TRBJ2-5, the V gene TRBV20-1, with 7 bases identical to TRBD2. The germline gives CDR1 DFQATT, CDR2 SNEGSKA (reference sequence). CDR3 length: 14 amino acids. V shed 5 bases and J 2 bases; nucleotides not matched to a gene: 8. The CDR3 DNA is TGCAGTGCTTTAGGGCTAGCGGAACAAGAGACCCAGTACTTC. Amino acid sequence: CSALGLAEQETQYF.

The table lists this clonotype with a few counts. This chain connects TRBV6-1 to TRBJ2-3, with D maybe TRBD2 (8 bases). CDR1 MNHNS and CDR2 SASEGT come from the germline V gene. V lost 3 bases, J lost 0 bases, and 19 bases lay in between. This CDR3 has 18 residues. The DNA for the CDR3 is TGTGCCAGCAGTGATTATAGGGGGCTAGCGGGCAGCACAGATACGCAGTATTTT. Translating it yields CASSDYRGLAGSTDTQYF.

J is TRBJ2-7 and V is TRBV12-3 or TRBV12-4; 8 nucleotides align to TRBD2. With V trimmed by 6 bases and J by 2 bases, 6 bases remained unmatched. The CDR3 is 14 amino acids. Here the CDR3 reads CASSRGGPPYEQYF. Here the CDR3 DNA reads TGTGCCAGCAGCCGCGGGGGGCCCCCCTACGAGCAGTACTTC.

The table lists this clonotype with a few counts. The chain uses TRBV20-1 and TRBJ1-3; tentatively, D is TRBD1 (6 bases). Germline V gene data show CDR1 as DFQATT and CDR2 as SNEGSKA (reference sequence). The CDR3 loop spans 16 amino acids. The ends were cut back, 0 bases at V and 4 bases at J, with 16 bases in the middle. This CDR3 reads CSARDRGPRGGNTIYF. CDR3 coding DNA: TGCAGTGCTAGAGATCGGGGGCCCAGGGGAGGAAACACCATATATTTT.

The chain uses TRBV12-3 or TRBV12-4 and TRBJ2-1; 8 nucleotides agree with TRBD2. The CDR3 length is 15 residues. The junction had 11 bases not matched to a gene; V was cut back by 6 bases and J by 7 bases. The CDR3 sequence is CASSKSGSPRNEQFF. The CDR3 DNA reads TGTGCCAGCAGCAAAAGCGGGAGCCCGCGTAATGAGCAGTTCTTC.

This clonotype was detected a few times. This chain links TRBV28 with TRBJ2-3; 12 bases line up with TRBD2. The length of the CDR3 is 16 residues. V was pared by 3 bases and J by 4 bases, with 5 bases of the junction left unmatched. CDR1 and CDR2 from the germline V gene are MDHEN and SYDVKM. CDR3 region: CASSFRLAGASDTQYF. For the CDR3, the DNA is TGTGCCAGCAGTTTCCGACTAGCGGGAGCATCAGATACGCAGTATTTT.

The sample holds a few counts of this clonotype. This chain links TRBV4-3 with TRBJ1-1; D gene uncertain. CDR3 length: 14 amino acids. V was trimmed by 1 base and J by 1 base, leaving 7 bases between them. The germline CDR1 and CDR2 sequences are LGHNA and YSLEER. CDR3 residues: CASSQVQPNTEAFF. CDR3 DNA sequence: TGCGCCAGCAGCCAAGTGCAGCCGAACACTGAAGCTTTCTTT.